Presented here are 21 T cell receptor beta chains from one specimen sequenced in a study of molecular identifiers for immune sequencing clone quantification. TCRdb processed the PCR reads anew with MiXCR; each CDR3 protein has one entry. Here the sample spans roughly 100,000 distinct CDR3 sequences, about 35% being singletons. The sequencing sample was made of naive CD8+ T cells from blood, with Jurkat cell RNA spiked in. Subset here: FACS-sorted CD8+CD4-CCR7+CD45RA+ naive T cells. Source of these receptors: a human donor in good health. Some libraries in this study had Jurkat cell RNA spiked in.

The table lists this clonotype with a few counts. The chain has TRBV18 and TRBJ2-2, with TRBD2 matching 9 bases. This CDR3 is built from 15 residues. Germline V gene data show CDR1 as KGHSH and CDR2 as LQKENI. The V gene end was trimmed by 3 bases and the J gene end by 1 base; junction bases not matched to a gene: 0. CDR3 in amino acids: CASSPTSGNTGELFF. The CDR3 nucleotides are TGTGCCAGCTCACCGACTAGCGGGAACACCGGGGAGCTGTTTTTT.

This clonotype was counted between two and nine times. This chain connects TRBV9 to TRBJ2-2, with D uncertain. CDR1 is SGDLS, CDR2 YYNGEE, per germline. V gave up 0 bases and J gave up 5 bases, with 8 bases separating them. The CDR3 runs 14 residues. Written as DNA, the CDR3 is TGTGCCAGCAGCGTAGGACTTCTGACCGGGGAGCTGTTTTTT. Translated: CASSVGLLTGELFF.

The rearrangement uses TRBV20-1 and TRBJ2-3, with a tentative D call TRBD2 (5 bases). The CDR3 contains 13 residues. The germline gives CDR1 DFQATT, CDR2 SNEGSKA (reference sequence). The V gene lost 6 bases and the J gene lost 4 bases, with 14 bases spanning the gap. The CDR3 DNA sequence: TGCAGTGCCAGCTACATGCGGGCAGATACGCAGTATTTT. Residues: CSASYMRADTQYF.

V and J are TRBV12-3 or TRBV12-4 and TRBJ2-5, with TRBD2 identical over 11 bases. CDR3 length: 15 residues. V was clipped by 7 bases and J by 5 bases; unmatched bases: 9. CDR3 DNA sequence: TGTGCCAGCACCCAACTAGCGGGAGCCTTGGAGACCCAGTACTTC. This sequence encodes CASTQLAGALETQYF.

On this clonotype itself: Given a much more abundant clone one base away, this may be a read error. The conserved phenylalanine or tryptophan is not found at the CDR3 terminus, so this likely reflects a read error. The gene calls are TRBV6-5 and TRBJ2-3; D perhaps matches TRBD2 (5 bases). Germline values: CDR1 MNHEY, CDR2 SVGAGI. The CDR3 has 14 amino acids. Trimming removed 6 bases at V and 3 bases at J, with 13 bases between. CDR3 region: CASRTRRTTDTQYY. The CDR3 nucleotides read TGTGCCAGCAGAACAAGAAGGACTACAGATACGCAGTATTAT.

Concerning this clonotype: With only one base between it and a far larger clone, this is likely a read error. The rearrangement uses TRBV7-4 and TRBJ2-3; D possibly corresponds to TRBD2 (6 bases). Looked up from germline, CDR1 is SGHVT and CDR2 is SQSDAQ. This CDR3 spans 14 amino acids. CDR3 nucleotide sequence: TGTGCCAGCAGCTTAGCGGGAGGAACAGGTACGCAGTATTTT. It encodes CASSLAGGTGTQYF.

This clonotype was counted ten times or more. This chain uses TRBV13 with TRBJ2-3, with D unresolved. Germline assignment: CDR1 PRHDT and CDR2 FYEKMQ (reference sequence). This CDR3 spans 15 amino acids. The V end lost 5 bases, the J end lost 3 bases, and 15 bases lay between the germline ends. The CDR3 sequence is CASSKGPTQTDTQYF. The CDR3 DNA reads TGTGCCAGCAGCAAAGGACCGACTCAAACAGATACGCAGTATTTT.

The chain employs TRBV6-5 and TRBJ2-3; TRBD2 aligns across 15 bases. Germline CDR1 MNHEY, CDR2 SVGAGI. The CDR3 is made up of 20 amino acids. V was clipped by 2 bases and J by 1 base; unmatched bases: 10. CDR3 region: CASSYTPWTSGGVRTDTQYF. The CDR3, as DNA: TGTGCCAGCAGTTACACCCCCTGGACTAGCGGGGGGGTTCGCACAGATACGCAGTATTTT.

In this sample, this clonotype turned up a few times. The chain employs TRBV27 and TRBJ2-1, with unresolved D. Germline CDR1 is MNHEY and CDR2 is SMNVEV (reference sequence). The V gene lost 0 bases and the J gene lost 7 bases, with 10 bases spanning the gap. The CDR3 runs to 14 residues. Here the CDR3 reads CASSLSSRLNEQFF. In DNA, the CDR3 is TGTGCCAGCAGTTTATCAAGCAGGCTAAATGAGCAGTTCTTC.

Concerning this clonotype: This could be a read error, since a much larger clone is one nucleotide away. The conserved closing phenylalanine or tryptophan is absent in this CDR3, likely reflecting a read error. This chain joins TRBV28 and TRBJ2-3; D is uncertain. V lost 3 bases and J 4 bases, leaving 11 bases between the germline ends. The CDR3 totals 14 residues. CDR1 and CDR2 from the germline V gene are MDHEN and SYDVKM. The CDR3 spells CASSFVTAPDTQYL. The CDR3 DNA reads TGTGCCAGCAGTTTCGTGACGGCCCCAGATACGCAGTATTTA.

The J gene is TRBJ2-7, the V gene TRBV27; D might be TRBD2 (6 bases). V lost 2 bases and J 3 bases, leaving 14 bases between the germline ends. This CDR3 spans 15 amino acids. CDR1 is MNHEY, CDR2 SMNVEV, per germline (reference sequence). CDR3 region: CASSLIAGGIYEQYF. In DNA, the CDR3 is TGTGCCAGCAGTTTAATCGCTGGCGGGATCTACGAGCAGTACTTC.

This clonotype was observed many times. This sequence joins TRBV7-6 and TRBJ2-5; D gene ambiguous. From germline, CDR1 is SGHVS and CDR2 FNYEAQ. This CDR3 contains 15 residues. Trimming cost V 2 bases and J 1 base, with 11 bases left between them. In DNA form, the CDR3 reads TGTGCCAGCAGCTTATTCAATGGCCTCCAAGAGACCCAGTACTTC. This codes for CASSLFNGLQETQYF.

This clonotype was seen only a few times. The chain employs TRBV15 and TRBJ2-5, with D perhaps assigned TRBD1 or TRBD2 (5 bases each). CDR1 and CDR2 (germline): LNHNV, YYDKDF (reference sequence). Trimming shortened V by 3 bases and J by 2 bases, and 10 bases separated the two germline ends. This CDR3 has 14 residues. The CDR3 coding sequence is TGTGCCACCAGCAGCCGGGACGGACAAGAGACCCAGTACTTC. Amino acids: CATSSRDGQETQYF.

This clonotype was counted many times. In DNA, the CDR3 is TGTGCCAGCAGAGCAGGGGTTGCAACTGAAGCTTTCTTT. Translating gives CASRAGVATEAFF. The chain recombines TRBV6-5 with TRBJ1-1, with D perhaps TRBD1 (6 bases). Germline-derived CDR1 and CDR2 are MNHEY and SVGAGI. Trimming stripped 6 bases from V and 5 bases from J, with 13 bases between. This CDR3 has 13 residues.

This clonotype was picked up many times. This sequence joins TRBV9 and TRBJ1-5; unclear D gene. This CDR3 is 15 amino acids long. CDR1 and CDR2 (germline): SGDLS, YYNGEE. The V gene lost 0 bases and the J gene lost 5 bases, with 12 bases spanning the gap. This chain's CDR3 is CASSVEAGLDQPQHF. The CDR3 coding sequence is TGTGCCAGCAGCGTAGAGGCAGGCCTAGATCAGCCCCAGCATTTT.

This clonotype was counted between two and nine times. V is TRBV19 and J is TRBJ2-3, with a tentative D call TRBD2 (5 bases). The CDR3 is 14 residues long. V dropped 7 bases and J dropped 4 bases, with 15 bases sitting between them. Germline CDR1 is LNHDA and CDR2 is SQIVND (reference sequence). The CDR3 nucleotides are TGTGCCAGTAACGAGGGAGTGGGCGCAGATACGCAGTATTTT. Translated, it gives CASNEGVGADTQYF.

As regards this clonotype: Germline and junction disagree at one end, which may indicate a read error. This chain's CDR3 is CASSRTGLGITIYF. In DNA, the CDR3 is TGCGCCAGCAGCAGGACAGGGTTAGGAATCACCATATATTTT. The J gene is TRBJ1-3, the V gene TRBV4-3; 8 nucleotides align to TRBD1. CDR3 size: 14 residues. Per germline, CDR1 LGHNA and CDR2 YSLEER.

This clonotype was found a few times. Here the CDR3 reads CASSSGTASRDQYF. In DNA, the CDR3 is TGTGCCAGCAGCTCCGGGACGGCTTCGAGGGACCAGTACTTC. The chain has TRBV5-6 and TRBJ2-5; D tentatively fits TRBD1 or TRBD2 (5 bases each). Trimming stripped 3 bases from V and 10 bases from J, with 19 bases between. CDR1 is SGHDT and CDR2 is YYEEEE in the germline V gene. This CDR3 comprises 14 residues.

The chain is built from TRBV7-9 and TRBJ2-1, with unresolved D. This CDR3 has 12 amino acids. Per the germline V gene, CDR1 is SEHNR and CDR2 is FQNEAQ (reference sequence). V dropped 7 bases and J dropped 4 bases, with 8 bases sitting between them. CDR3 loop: CASKWWYNEQFF. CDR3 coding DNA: TGTGCCAGCAAGTGGTGGTACAATGAGCAGTTCTTC. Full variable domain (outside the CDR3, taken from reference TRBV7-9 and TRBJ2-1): DTGVSQNPRHKITKRGQNVTFRCDPISEHNRLYWYRQTLGQGPEFLTYFQNEAQLEKSRLLSDRFSAERPKGSFSTLEIQRTEQGDSAMYLCASKWWYNEQFFGPGTRLTVL.

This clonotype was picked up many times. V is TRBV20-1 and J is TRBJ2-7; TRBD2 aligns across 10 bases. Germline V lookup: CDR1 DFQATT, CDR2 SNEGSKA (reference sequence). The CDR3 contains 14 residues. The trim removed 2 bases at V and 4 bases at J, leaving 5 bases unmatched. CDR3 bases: TGCAGTGCTAGAACCGGGACTAGCGAGTACGAGCAGTACTTC. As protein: CSARTGTSEYEQYF.

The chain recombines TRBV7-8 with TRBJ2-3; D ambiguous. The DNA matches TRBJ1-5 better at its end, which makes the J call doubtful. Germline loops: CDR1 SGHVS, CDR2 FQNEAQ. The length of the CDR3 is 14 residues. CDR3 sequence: CASSLVQRGDTQHF. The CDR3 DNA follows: TGTGCCAGCAGCTTAGTCCAGAGAGGAGATACGCAGCATTTT.